These T cell receptor beta chains were read from a single sample in a study of lymphopenia after photon versus proton radiotherapy. Clones were sequenced by immunoSEQ multiplex PCR, and TCRdb holds only the in-frame ones, with some missing. The sample has some 55,000 clones, approximately 83% seen once; the top ten hold about 2%. The specimen was peripheral blood, collected from a patient treated with photon-based radiotherapy. The receptor source for this set is a man aged 35-49 years with gastric cancer. CDR3s leave out the opening cysteine and the closing phenylalanine or tryptophan. Fields, in order: V gene, D gene, CDR3 protein. A D gene is named only where the DNA matches it firmly.

>TRBV15|TRBD1
ATSSTGQTNTEAF
>TRBV11-3|TRBD1
ASSRTTGGSTGELF
>TRBV4-1|TRBD2
ASSQPEVAGGKADTQY
>TRBV6-6|.
ASTPIGDSPLH
>TRBV7-8|TRBD1
ASSPLTGGPTRYGYT
>TRBV9|.
ASSALAETNTGELF
>TRBV30|.
AWSVGGTSYEQY
>TRBV9|.
ASSVNPTYEQY
>TRBV10-3|TRBD1
AISEGGGANYGYT
>TRBV7-2|.
ASSLDPTGELF
>TRBV27|.
ASSSPTTYEQY
>TRBV6-6|.
ASGSRLTQY
>TRBV2|.
ASREQRGSGNTIY
>TRBV7-8|TRBD1
ASTRTPRQGRYGYT
>TRBV29-1|.
SVYTDSGNTIY
>TRBV6-6|.
ASSPNSGRGGYT
>TRBV5-6|TRBD1
ASSLPGQGGTDTQY
>TRBV6-1|.
ASSDGGRSTYEQY
>TRBV5-6|TRBD1
ASSLGTAYT
>TRBV5-1|.
ASSLRDFPIHTEAF
>TRBV2|.
ASSEEVWAMETQY
>TRBV14|.
ASSPWTANTEAF
>TRBV2|.
ASRAGPLLEQF
>TRBV4-3|TRBD1
ASSQGDSSSGANVLT
>TRBV9|TRBD2
ASSVVLRGGTDEQF
>TRBV30|TRBD1
AWSVDRAYGYT
>TRBV14|.
ASSQTSGSLGGYT
>TRBV6-4|.
ASSDQRETEAF
>TRBV4-3|.
ASSHGGEAF